Below are 25 T cell receptor beta chains sequenced from a single sample in a study of OX40 agonist ivuxolimab in advanced cancers. TCRdb's table, derived via immunoSEQ multiplex PCR, lists solely in-frame clones and lacks some. The profile shows about 60,000 clones, 70% to 90% of them singletons. The source material was CD4+ or CD8+ T cells sorted from blood, sampled in a trial of the OX40 agonist ivuxolimab. All receptors derive from an adult with an advanced solid tumor such as melanoma, head and neck, liver or kidney cancer.

This clone was observed a few times. CDR3 sequence: CAIRWDTGEAFF. Here the CDR3 DNA reads TGTGCCATCAGATGGGACACGGGCGAAGCTTTCTTT. The rearrangement links TRBV10-3 to TRBJ1-1, with D perhaps TRBD1 (6 bases). Germline V gene sequence: CDR1 ENHRY, CDR2 SYGVKD. Trimming pared 6 bases from V and 8 bases from J, leaving 13 bases between. CDR3 length equals 12 residues.

This chain uses TRBV7-9 with TRBJ1-4; tentative D call: TRBD1 (6 bases). This CDR3 is 15 amino acids long. Germline V gene data show CDR1 as SEHNR and CDR2 as FQNEAQ (reference sequence). Trimming cost V 2 bases and J 3 bases, with 10 bases left between them. Here the CDR3 DNA reads TGTGCCAGCAGCTTAAGGGGGGAAGCTAATGAAAAACTGTTTTTT. Translating it yields CASSLRGEANEKLFF.

This clone has only one observation. The chain uses TRBV4-2 and TRBJ2-1, with D possibly being TRBD2 (5 bases). V was cut by 0 bases and J by 9 bases, with 6 bases left in between. Germline V gene lookup returns CDR1 LGHNA and CDR2 YNFKEQ. The CDR3 is made up of 12 amino acids. CDR3 nucleotides: TGTGCCAGCAGCCAAGATCGGGGTGAGCAGTTCTTC. It is translated as CASSQDRGEQFF.

The chain couples TRBV2 to TRBJ1-4; 9 positions match TRBD1. J was trimmed by 7 bases and V by 3 bases; bases with no gene match: 3. The CDR3 covers 14 residues. Germline loops: CDR1 SNHLY, CDR2 FYNNEI. This CDR3 reads CASSDGTGSEKLFF. DNA for the CDR3: TGTGCCAGCAGTGATGGGACAGGGTCTGAAAAACTGTTTTTT.

The rearrangement links TRBV9 to TRBJ2-5; either TRBD1 or TRBD2 may fit D (5 bases each). Germline CDR1 reads SGDLS; CDR2 reads YYNGEE. The CDR3 is 13 amino acids. The germline V and J ends were trimmed by 5 bases and 1 base, with 9 bases remaining between them. The CDR3 is CASSTGPQETQYF. In DNA, the CDR3 is TGTGCCAGCAGTACGGGGCCCCAAGAGACCCAGTACTTC.

The genes are TRBV2 and TRBJ2-7, with TRBD2 matching over 8 bases. Trimming cost V 0 bases and J 5 bases; bases outside gene matches: 6. CDR3 length: 15 residues. Germline V lookup: CDR1 SNHLY, CDR2 FYNNEI. Here the CDR3 reads CASSEAGTRVDEQYF. Here the CDR3 DNA reads TGTGCCAGCAGTGAAGCCGGGACTAGAGTCGACGAGCAGTACTTC. Combining the CDR3 with reference TRBV2 and TRBJ2-7 gives the whole variable domain EPEVTQTPSHQVTQMGQEVILRCVPISNHLYFYWYRQILGQKVEFLVSFYNNEISEKSEIFDDQFSVERPDGSNFTLKIRSTKLEDSAMYFCASSEAGTRVDEQYFGPGTRLTVT.

This chain connects TRBV5-5 to TRBJ2-3; possibly TRBD1 or TRBD2 for D (5 bases each). Germline CDR1 reads SGHKS; CDR2 reads YYEKEE (reference sequence). The V and J ends lost 2 bases and 6 bases respectively, with 10 bases between them. This CDR3 is 13 amino acids long. CDR3 coding DNA: TGTGCCAGCAGCTTCACGGGACCCGATACGCAGTATTTT. It yields the protein CASSFTGPDTQYF.

This sequence joins TRBV2 and TRBJ2-5; D possibly matches TRBD1 or TRBD2 (5 bases each). Germline V gene sequence: CDR1 SNHLY, CDR2 FYNNEI. Trimming stripped 5 bases from V and 3 bases from J, with 16 bases between. The CDR3 covers 15 residues. The CDR3 sequence is CASSPTGTEKETQYF. The CDR3 DNA reads as TGTGCCAGCAGTCCCACCGGGACCGAAAAAGAGACCCAGTACTTC.

The V gene is TRBV4-2, the J gene TRBJ2-2, with D perhaps matching TRBD1 (6 bases). With 3 bases removed from V and 6 bases from J, the gap between germline ends came to 8 bases. CDR3 length: 13 residues. Germline lookup yields CDR1 LGHNA and CDR2 YNFKEQ. CDR3 sequence (DNA): TGTGCCAGCAGCCACCGACAGGCCGGGGAGCTGTTTTTT. Its translation: CASSHRQAGELFF.

The chain is built from TRBV11-1 and TRBJ1-2, with 7 bases fitting TRBD1. Germline V gene data show CDR1 as SGHAT and CDR2 as FQDESV (reference sequence). V gave up 4 bases and J gave up 4 bases; unmatched junction bases: 6. This CDR3 is built from 14 residues. The CDR3 nucleotides are TGTGCCAGCAGCTACCGGGGACAGCTCTATGGCTACACCTTC. Translation: CASSYRGQLYGYTF.

The chain is built from TRBV9 and TRBJ2-1; D ambiguous. The V gene lost 3 bases and the J gene lost 12 bases, with 13 bases spanning the gap. CDR1 and CDR2 from the germline V gene are SGDLS and YYNGEE. The CDR3 extends over 12 amino acids. CDR3 sequence: CASSAGNSRQFF. In DNA, the CDR3 is TGTGCCAGCAGCGCCGGAAATAGCCGGCAGTTCTTC.

V usage is TRBV7-8 and J usage is TRBJ1-2, with D hard to call. Germline V gene lookup returns CDR1 SGHVS and CDR2 FQNEAQ. This CDR3 is built from 13 residues. Between the trimmed V and J ends, which lost 5 bases and 2 bases, there was a span of 9 bases. The CDR3 DNA reads as TGTGCCAGCAGCGAAACAGTAAACTATGGCTACACCTTC. This gives the protein CASSETVNYGYTF.

Only one count was recorded for this clone. V usage is TRBV30 and J usage is TRBJ2-7; D is possibly TRBD1 or TRBD2 (5 bases each). Germline V gives CDR1 GTSNPN, CDR2 SVGIG (reference sequence). This CDR3 contains 13 residues. V was pared by 0 bases and J by 7 bases, with 13 bases between. The DNA of the CDR3 is TGTGCCTGGAGTGTACTGGGGGAGAAGGAGCAGTACTTC. Translated: CAWSVLGEKEQYF.

The chain employs TRBV5-4 and TRBJ2-7, with a tentative D call TRBD2 (6 bases). Deletions cut 5 bases from V and 9 bases from J, with 15 bases between. Germline V lookup: CDR1 SGHNT, CDR2 YYREEE (reference sequence). The CDR3 runs to 12 residues. The CDR3 reads CASSSFSSVQYF. CDR3 nucleotide sequence: TGTGCCAGCAGTTCTTTTTCTAGCGTGCAGTACTTC.

The J gene is TRBJ2-3, the V gene TRBV6-5; D may match TRBD1 or TRBD2 (5 bases each). The CDR3 consists of 13 residues. Germline V lookup: CDR1 MNHEY, CDR2 SVGAGI. V was shortened by 2 bases and J by 5 bases, with 8 bases between the two germline ends. CDR3 in amino acids: CASSYLRGDTQYF. CDR3 in DNA: TGTGCCAGCAGTTACCTGAGGGGAGATACGCAGTATTTT.

The gene calls are TRBV4-3 and TRBJ1-6; tentative D call: TRBD1 (6 bases). V lost 0 bases to trimming and J lost 8 bases, with 11 bases between them. This CDR3 region has 15 residues. CDR1 and CDR2 from the germline V gene are LGHNA and YSLEER. As DNA, the CDR3 is TGCGCCAGCAGCCAAGAGCCCAGGGGTGATTCACCCCTCCACTTT. Translation gives CASSQEPRGDSPLHF.

This clone is a singleton in its sample. The rearrangement links TRBV7-2 to TRBJ2-3, with TRBD2 identical over 14 bases. The CDR3 length is 15 residues. Germline lookup yields CDR1 SGHTA and CDR2 FQGNSA. Trimming removed 4 bases from V and 7 bases from J; junction bases left unmatched: 4. In DNA, the CDR3 is TGTGCCAGCAGCTCCGGGACTAGCGGGGGTTATACGCAGTATTTT. It yields the protein CASSSGTSGGYTQYF.

The chain combines TRBV13 with TRBJ2-5; D assignment may be TRBD1 or TRBD2 (5 bases each). This CDR3 comprises 15 residues. Germline CDR1 reads PRHDT; CDR2 reads FYEKMQ (reference sequence). V was trimmed by 6 bases and J by 5 bases, leaving 19 bases between them. The CDR3 DNA reads TGTGCCAGCAGTTACCTCGGGGCCACGGGGGAGACCCAGTACTTC. Residues: CASSYLGATGETQYF.

The J gene is TRBJ2-7, the V gene TRBV10-3; the D gene is possibly TRBD1 (5 bases). The V gene's germline CDR1 is ENHRY and CDR2 SYGVKD. This CDR3 is 13 amino acids long. The germline V and J ends were trimmed by 5 bases and 3 bases, with 11 bases remaining between them. CDR3 bases: TGTGCCATCAGTACAGGTTTCGACTACGAGCAGTACTTC. Protein: CAISTGFDYEQYF.

The DNA for the CDR3 is TGTGCCAGCAGTGAAGGGAAGGGCCCCTCCTATGGCTACACCTTC. Its protein is CASSEGKGPSYGYTF. This chain uses TRBV6-1 with TRBJ1-2; D is ambiguous. Germline CDR1 is MNHNS and CDR2 is SASEGT. V dropped 1 base and J dropped 4 bases, with 13 bases sitting between them. The CDR3 has 15 residues.

As concerns this clone: Other DNA sequences in this specimen translate into the identical CDR3. The chain is built from TRBV18 and TRBJ2-7; D unresolved. The CDR3 spans 12 residues. Trimming shortened V by 3 bases and J by 3 bases, and 6 bases separated the two germline ends. The germline CDR1 and CDR2 sequences are KGHSH and LQKENI. CDR3 amino acids: CASSPESYEQYF. The DNA of the CDR3 is TGTGCCAGCTCACCCGAGAGCTACGAGCAGTACTTC.

This clone has just one count. The chain couples TRBV5-1 to TRBJ1-6; TRBD1 is a possible D gene (6 bases). The CDR3 sequence is 13 residues long. Germline V gene lookup returns CDR1 SGHRS and CDR2 YFSETQ. Trimming stripped 4 bases from V and 7 bases from J, with 9 bases between. This CDR3 reads CASSATGNSPLHF. DNA of the CDR3: TGCGCCAGCAGCGCAACAGGGAATTCACCCCTCCACTTT.

This chain joins TRBV29-1 and TRBJ1-1, with D perhaps TRBD1 (6 bases). The CDR3 contains 12 residues. V gave up 6 bases and J gave up 1 base, with 9 bases separating them. Germline V lookup: CDR1 SQVTM, CDR2 ANQGSEA. Here the CDR3 DNA reads TGCAGCGTCACGACAGGGAACACTGAAGCTTTCTTT. Its translation: CSVTTGNTEAFF.

V is TRBV7-9 and J is TRBJ2-2; 11 bases align to TRBD2. The ends lost 5 bases at V and 5 bases at J; junction bases unmatched: 4. The CDR3 is 15 residues long. The V gene's germline CDR1 is SEHNR and CDR2 FQNEAQ (reference sequence). CDR3: CASSVRLAGTGELFF. The DNA for the CDR3 is TGTGCCAGCAGCGTTCGACTAGCGGGAACCGGGGAGCTGTTTTTT.

The genes are TRBV7-8 and TRBJ1-1; D uncertain. With 2 bases removed from V and 1 base from J, the gap between germline ends came to 5 bases. The CDR3 runs 13 residues. The germline gives CDR1 SGHVS, CDR2 FQNEAQ. The CDR3: CASSLTWNTEAFF. DNA for the CDR3: TGTGCCAGCAGCTTAACCTGGAACACTGAAGCTTTCTTT. Based on the CDR3 plus reference TRBV7-8 and TRBJ1-1, the full variable domain is GAGVSQSPRYKVAKRGQDVALRCDPISGHVSLFWYQQALGQGPEFLTYFQNEAQLDKSGLPSDRFFAERPEGSVSTLKIQRTQQEDSAVYLCASSLTWNTEAFFGQGTRLTVV.